What follows are 26 T cell receptor beta chains derived from one specimen sequenced in a study of T cell responses to AZD1222 COVID-19 vaccine. TCRdb keeps only in-frame clones here, not all; method: immunoSEQ multiplex PCR. The repertoire holds about 94,000 clones, with approximately 81% as singletons. The source was peripheral blood, collected 28 days after the second AZD1222 dose. These receptor sequences come from an adult who received the AZD1222 COVID-19 vaccine.

V usage is TRBV6-1 and J usage is TRBJ2-4; no reliable D call. Germline V gene lookup returns CDR1 MNHNS and CDR2 SASEGT. This CDR3 has 13 residues. V lost 3 bases and J lost 0, with 3 bases in between. CDR3 in amino acids: CASSDLAKNIQYF. The DNA for the CDR3 is TGTGCCAGCAGTGACCTAGCCAAAAACATTCAGTACTTC.

V usage is TRBV4-1 and J usage is TRBJ1-6; D might be TRBD1 (5 bases). V gave up 5 bases and J gave up 7 bases, with 12 bases separating them. From germline, CDR1 is MGHRA and CDR2 YSYEKL. This CDR3 is 14 amino acids long. CDR3 amino acids: CASSAQGRNSPLHF. Here the CDR3 DNA reads TGCGCCAGCAGCGCTCAGGGAAGGAATTCACCCCTCCACTTT.

The gene calls are TRBV18 and TRBJ1-5; D gene ambiguous. This CDR3 is 18 amino acids long. CDR1 and CDR2 (germline): KGHSH, LQKENI. V lost 3 bases to trimming and J lost 0 bases, with 18 bases between them. For the CDR3, the DNA is TGTGCCAGCTCACCCCCGTCTCTTGGGGAGGGTAGCAATCAGCCCCAGCATTTT. The encoded protein is CASSPPSLGEGSNQPQHF.

The chain is built from TRBV6-1 and TRBJ1-6; D ambiguous. Germline V gene data show CDR1 as MNHNS and CDR2 as SASEGT. The CDR3 consists of 13 residues. V was clipped by 0 bases and J by 10 bases, with 7 bases between them. The CDR3, as DNA: TGTGCCAGCAGTGAAGCGGTAAGGTCACCCCTCCACTTT. Protein sequence: CASSEAVRSPLHF.

The chain carries TRBV5-1 and TRBJ1-1; D gene unclear. CDR3 length: 13 amino acids. Trimming pared 7 bases from V and 2 bases from J, leaving 12 bases between. Germline V gene data show CDR1 as SGHRS and CDR2 as YFSETQ. The CDR3 loop reads CASGPIGNTEAFF. The CDR3 nucleotides are TGCGCCAGCGGGCCAATAGGAAACACTGAAGCTTTCTTT.

The J gene is TRBJ2-3, the V gene TRBV30, with D perhaps being TRBD1 or TRBD2 (5 bases each). V dropped 5 bases and J dropped 6 bases, with 9 bases sitting between them. Germline CDR1 and CDR2: GTSNPN and SVGIG (reference sequence). The CDR3 totals 11 residues. CDR3: CAWGGDDTQYF. The CDR3 nucleotides read TGTGCCTGGGGGGGAGATGATACGCAGTATTTT.

V usage is TRBV28 and J usage is TRBJ2-7; the D gene is possibly TRBD2 (5 bases). The CDR3 runs 15 residues. Germline V gene lookup returns CDR1 MDHEN and CDR2 SYDVKM. Trimming took 2 bases from V and 2 from J, leaving 13 bases between them. The CDR3 DNA reads TGTGCCAGCAGTTTAACTAGTTCCCATACCTACGAGCAGTACTTC. Its protein product is CASSLTSSHTYEQYF.

The V call is TRBV12-3 or TRBV12-4, the J call TRBJ1-2; D unresolved. This CDR3 comprises 12 residues. The V gene lost 1 base and the J gene lost 10 bases, with 10 bases spanning the gap. CDR3 residues: CASSLGKDSYTF. CDR3 nucleotide sequence: TGTGCCAGCAGTTTAGGCAAGGATTCCTACACCTTC.

This clone was seen only a few times. The chain combines TRBV30 with TRBJ2-3, with a weak D call TRBD2 (6 bases). The CDR3 has 14 amino acids. The V gene's germline CDR1 is GTSNPN and CDR2 SVGIG (reference sequence). With 2 bases removed from V and 8 bases from J, the gap between germline ends came to 17 bases. CDR3 protein: CAWSKGREEPTQYF. For the CDR3, the DNA is TGTGCCTGGAGTAAGGGCAGGGAGGAACCTACGCAGTATTTT. Full variable domain (missing parts from reference TRBV30 and TRBJ2-3): SQTIHQWPATLVQPVGSPLSLECTVEGTSNPNLYWYRQAAGRGLQLLFYSVGIGQISSEVPQNLSASRPQDRQFILSSKKLLLSDSGFYLCAWSKGREEPTQYFGPGTRLTVL.

The sample holds one count of this clone. This rearrangement joins TRBV7-3 to TRBJ1-6; TRBD1 aligns across 8 bases. V trimming: 5 bases; J trimming: 6 bases; junction bases outside the gene matches: 9. This CDR3 is 16 amino acids long. In germline, CDR1 is SGHTA, CDR2 FQGTGA. CDR3 coding DNA: TGTGCCAGCAGCATCCCACAGGGGGTTGTTAATTCACCCCTCCACTTT. It specifies CASSIPQGVVNSPLHF.

The chain joins TRBV29-1 to TRBJ1-5; the D gene is possibly TRBD1 (6 bases). Trimming left V 6 bases short and J 3 bases short, with 27 bases between. Germline CDR1 is SQVTM and CDR2 is ANQGSEA. This CDR3 region has 18 residues. CDR3 DNA sequence: TGCAGCGTCAGGGGCTGGGGCATCGGTGTGGTCATCAATCAGCCCCAGCATTTT. Translated: CSVRGWGIGVVINQPQHF.

The J gene is TRBJ2-3, the V gene TRBV4-1; unclear D gene. The CDR3 runs to 14 residues. Germline lookup yields CDR1 MGHRA and CDR2 YSYEKL. Trimming took off 1 base at V and 2 bases at J, with 7 bases between the two ends. The CDR3 here is CASSQVVLTDTQYF. Here the CDR3 DNA reads TGCGCCAGCAGCCAAGTGGTGCTCACAGATACGCAGTATTTT.

This clone has just one count. The chain is built from TRBV5-4 and TRBJ1-4; D ambiguous. The V gene's germline CDR1 is SGHNT and CDR2 YYREEE (reference sequence). The CDR3 spans 14 residues. The V end was cut by 2 bases, the J end by 6 bases, with 11 bases between. CDR3 nucleotides: TGTGCCAGCAGCTTATTTTCCGGGGATGAAAAACTGTTTTTT. Translation: CASSLFSGDEKLFF.

CDR3 nucleotides: TGTGCCAGCAGCTGGGGCTACGAGCAGTACTTC. Protein product: CASSWGYEQYF. The chain combines TRBV5-6 with TRBJ2-7; D gene uncertain. CDR1 and CDR2 from the germline V gene are SGHDT and YYEEEE. V lost 3 bases and J 3 bases, leaving 4 bases between the germline ends. The CDR3 consists of 11 residues.

The genes are TRBV14 and TRBJ2-7; the D gene is possibly TRBD2 (6 bases). The germline V gene encodes CDR1 SGHDN and CDR2 FVKESK. This CDR3 comprises 15 residues. V was pared by 2 bases and J by 6 bases, with 17 bases between. The CDR3 DNA follows: TGTGCCAGCAGCCAACTCGGGAGAGGGTTAACCGAGCAGTACTTC. It yields the protein CASSQLGRGLTEQYF.

V and J are TRBV30 and TRBJ2-6; D remains ambiguous. Trimming took off 3 bases at V and 2 bases at J, with 11 bases between the two ends. The CDR3 spans 15 residues. Germline CDR1 is GTSNPN and CDR2 is SVGIG (reference sequence). This CDR3 reads CAWSVWGTGANVLTF. Written as DNA, the CDR3 is TGTGCCTGGAGCGTTTGGGGAACTGGGGCCAACGTCCTGACTTTC. The full variable domain, with the rest looked up from reference TRBV30 and TRBJ2-6, is SQTIHQWPATLVQPVGSPLSLECTVEGTSNPNLYWYRQAAGRGLQLLFYSVGIGQISSEVPQNLSASRPQDRQFILSSKKLLLSDSGFYLCAWSVWGTGANVLTFGAGSRLTVL.

The chain carries TRBV4-1 and TRBJ2-3; 10 bases fit TRBD1. Germline V gene data show CDR1 as MGHRA and CDR2 as YSYEKL. The CDR3 length is 16 residues. The V gene end was trimmed by 4 bases and the J gene end by 4 bases; junction bases not matched to a gene: 8. Here the CDR3 DNA reads TGCGCCAGCAGCCCGCTGGGACAGGGGTTTCCAGATACGCAGTATTTT. Its protein product is CASSPLGQGFPDTQYF.

This chain uses TRBV28 with TRBJ2-5, with a tentative D call TRBD1 (6 bases). Germline CDR1 is MDHEN and CDR2 is SYDVKM. This CDR3 is built from 16 residues. Trimming removed 5 bases from V and 4 bases from J, with 20 bases in between. The CDR3 reads CASSPIHTGIGETQYF. The CDR3, as DNA: TGTGCCAGCAGTCCAATCCACACAGGGATTGGAGAGACCCAGTACTTC.

The chain joins TRBV10-2 to TRBJ1-2; D is ambiguous. Deletions cut 0 bases from V and 0 bases from J, with 5 bases between. The CDR3 runs to 14 residues. Germline V lookup: CDR1 WSHSY, CDR2 SAAADI. CDR3 sequence (DNA): TGCGCCAGCAGTGAGTCGCCCACTAACTATGGCTACACCTTC. Translating it yields CASSESPTNYGYTF.

The V call is TRBV12-3 or TRBV12-4, the J call TRBJ1-2; D unresolved. The CDR3 spans 11 residues. The V and J ends lost 5 bases and 13 bases respectively, with 14 bases between them. The CDR3 sequence is CASSPREATTF. The CDR3 DNA sequence: TGTGCCAGCAGTCCCCGAGAGGCCACCACCTTC.

This clone has a handful of counts. The chain employs TRBV6-4 and TRBJ2-3; no clear D gene. The V and J ends lost 0 bases and 4 bases respectively, with 2 bases between them. This CDR3 has 12 amino acids. Germline V CDR1 and CDR2: MRHNA, SNTAGT. The CDR3 protein is CASSDSADTQYF. The CDR3 DNA is TGTGCCAGCAGTGACTCTGCAGATACGCAGTATTTT.

V is TRBV19 and J is TRBJ2-2; 14 bases agree with TRBD2. This CDR3 is 15 amino acids long. Germline V gene sequence: CDR1 LNHDA, CDR2 SQIVND (reference sequence). Germline trimming cut 8 bases from V and 6 bases from J; bases unmatched to any gene: 5. The CDR3 sequence is CASGLAGGLAGELFF. The CDR3, as DNA: TGTGCCAGTGGACTAGCGGGGGGCTTGGCCGGGGAGCTGTTTTTT. Looking up the rest from reference TRBV19 and TRBJ2-2 gives the full variable domain: DGGITQSPKYLFRKEGQNVTLSCEQNLNHDAMYWYRQDPGQGLRLIYYSQIVNDFQKGDIAEGYSVSREKKESFPLTVTSAQKNPTAFYLCASGLAGGLAGELFFGEGSRLTVL.

The chain recombines TRBV29-1 with TRBJ1-2, with D possibly being TRBD1 (5 bases). The V end was cut by 4 bases, the J end by 7 bases, with 13 bases between. Germline V gene data show CDR1 as SQVTM and CDR2 as ANQGSEA. The CDR3 runs 12 residues. Here the CDR3 reads CSVGQGRGGYTF. DNA of the CDR3: TGCAGCGTTGGGCAGGGCCGGGGTGGCTACACCTTC.

The chain joins TRBV6-1 to TRBJ1-1, with D perhaps matching TRBD1 (5 bases). The CDR3 consists of 14 residues. Germline V gives CDR1 MNHNS, CDR2 SASEGT. V was cut by 3 bases and J by 0 bases, with 8 bases left in between. The CDR3 loop is CASSDNRMNTEAFF. CDR3 in DNA: TGTGCCAGCAGTGATAACAGGATGAACACTGAAGCTTTCTTT.

The V and J genes are TRBV5-1 and TRBJ2-1, with 12 bases identical to TRBD2. V trimming: 6 bases; J trimming: 2 bases; junction bases outside the gene matches: 15. The germline V gene has CDR1 SGHRS and CDR2 YFSETQ. This CDR3 has 19 residues. Written as DNA, the CDR3 is TGCGCCAGCAATCCTGCCGGGGGCCCTAGCGGGGGGGCCTACAATGAGCAGTTCTTC. Its protein product is CASNPAGGPSGGAYNEQFF.

The chain is built from TRBV6-4 and TRBJ2-2; D is unclear. V lost 4 bases and J 0 bases, leaving 6 bases between the germline ends. CDR1 and CDR2 (germline): MRHNA, SNTAGT. The CDR3 runs 14 residues. Here the CDR3 DNA reads TGTGCCAGCAGTGTGGGGACGAACACCGGGGAGCTGTTTTTT. Protein: CASSVGTNTGELFF.